The 7 T cell receptor beta chains in this list originate from one sample, sequenced in a study of OX40 agonist ivuxolimab in advanced cancers. Sequencing used immunoSEQ multiplex PCR; TCRdb keeps in-frame clones, though not all of them. This sample has about 94,000 clones, with around nine tenths found just once. The sequencing here drew on CD4+ or CD8+ T cells sorted from blood, taken in a trial of the OX40 agonist ivuxolimab. The receptors originated from an adult with an advanced solid tumor such as melanoma, head and neck, liver or kidney cancer.

The chain links TRBV5-4 to TRBJ1-2; TRBD1 matches 11 bases. Germline V lookup: CDR1 SGHNT, CDR2 YYREEE (reference sequence). The CDR3 has 14 amino acids. The ends lost 5 bases at V and 7 bases at J; junction bases unmatched: 7. CDR3 amino acids: CASRPGTGGPGYTF. In nucleotides, the CDR3 is TGTGCCAGCAGACCCGGGACAGGGGGACCTGGCTACACCTTC.

The chain employs TRBV29-1 and TRBJ1-1, with a weak D call TRBD1 (5 bases). Germline V gene data show CDR1 as SQVTM and CDR2 as ANQGSEA. The CDR3 consists of 10 residues. The V gene lost 6 bases and the J gene lost 11 bases, with 13 bases spanning the gap. The CDR3 here is CSVGGVGAFF. For the CDR3, the DNA is TGCAGCGTCGGGGGAGTGGGGGCTTTCTTT.

The chain uses TRBV5-8 and TRBJ2-1, with 9 bases fitting TRBD2. V trimming: 5 bases; J trimming: 14 bases; junction bases outside the gene matches: 8. Germline V gene lookup returns CDR1 SGHTS and CDR2 YDEGEE. The CDR3 length is 12 residues. The CDR3 coding sequence is TGTGCCAGCAGTCTGGTGGGACTAGCTAAGTTCTTC. This gives the protein CASSLVGLAKFF.

On this clone: An end of the junction does not agree with germline; a read error may underlie this. V usage is TRBV7-2 and J usage is TRBJ2-7, with D perhaps assigned TRBD1 or TRBD2 (5 bases each). In germline, CDR1 is SGHTA, CDR2 FQGNSA. CDR3 length: 15 residues. DNA of the CDR3: TGTGCCAGCAGCCTAGCTAGAAGGGGAACCTACGAGCAGTACTTC. Amino acid sequence: CASSLARRGTYEQYF.

This chain connects TRBV27 to TRBJ1-1; no reliable D call. The CDR3 covers 11 residues. V was trimmed by 7 bases and J by 3 bases, leaving 6 bases between them. Germline V gene sequence: CDR1 MNHEY, CDR2 SMNVEV (reference sequence). CDR3 amino acids: CASMKYTEAFF. In DNA, the CDR3 is TGTGCCAGCATGAAGTACACTGAAGCTTTCTTT.

The V and J genes are TRBV19 and TRBJ2-3; D is unresolved. Trimming shortened V by 6 bases and J by 7 bases, and 17 bases separated the two germline ends. The CDR3 loop spans 14 amino acids. Germline V lookup: CDR1 LNHDA, CDR2 SQIVND (reference sequence). In DNA form, the CDR3 reads TGTGCCAGTAGCCTAGTGGCGCCGCCGAATACGCAGTATTTT. It translates to CASSLVAPPNTQYF. The whole variable domain, remainder taken from reference TRBV19 and TRBJ2-3, is DGGITQSPKYLFRKEGQNVTLSCEQNLNHDAMYWYRQDPGQGLRLIYYSQIVNDFQKGDIAEGYSVSREKKESFPLTVTSAQKNPTAFYLCASSLVAPPNTQYFGPGTRLTVL.

J is TRBJ2-3 and V is TRBV7-9, with a weak D call TRBD1 (6 bases). CDR1 and CDR2 from the germline V gene are SEHNR and FQNEAQ (reference sequence). Trimming shortened V by 6 bases and J by 0 bases, and 13 bases separated the two germline ends. The CDR3 extends over 15 amino acids. This CDR3 is CASSRTGPSTDTQYF. The CDR3 DNA follows: TGTGCCAGCAGTCGTACAGGGCCTAGCACAGATACGCAGTATTTT.